These 25 T cell receptor beta chains came from one sample sequenced in a study of blood T cell repertoires in COVID-19. The repertoire was sequenced with immunoSEQ multiplex PCR; TCRdb's copy has only in-frame clones and lacks some. In the table there are a few hundred thousand clones, around 90% of which are singletons. The sequenced material came from peripheral blood. The receptors stem from a young man with active or convalescent COVID-19.

The V and J genes are TRBV6-4 and TRBJ1-1; D is ambiguous. The germline CDR1 and CDR2 sequences are MRHNA and SNTAGT. Between the trimmed V and J ends, which lost 0 bases and 5 bases, there was a span of 13 bases. This CDR3 spans 15 amino acids. CDR3 loop: CASSDSTDSVTEAFF. The CDR3 DNA reads TGTGCCAGCAGTGACTCAACGGACTCCGTTACTGAAGCTTTCTTT.

V is TRBV2 and J is TRBJ1-1, with 8 nucleotides matching TRBD1. J was trimmed by 10 bases and V by 6 bases; bases with no gene match: 13. CDR3 length: 14 residues. CDR1 SNHLY and CDR2 FYNNEI come from the germline V gene. Written as DNA, the CDR3 is TGTGCCAGCAGACATGGGACAGGCGCTTATGGAGCTTTCTTT. It specifies CASRHGTGAYGAFF. Complete variable domain (other parts from reference TRBV2 and TRBJ1-1): EPEVTQTPSHQVTQMGQEVILRCVPISNHLYFYWYRQILGQKVEFLVSFYNNEISEKSEIFDDQFSVERPDGSNFTLKIRSTKLEDSAMYFCASRHGTGAYGAFFGQGTRLTVV.

This clone showed up just once. This chain connects TRBV7-8 to TRBJ2-3, with 10 bases lining up with TRBD2. With V trimmed by 5 bases and J by 1 base, 6 bases remained unmatched. Germline CDR1 SGHVS, CDR2 FQNEAQ. The CDR3 loop spans 16 amino acids. CDR3 DNA sequence: TGTGCCAGCAGCCCCCGTCTAGCGGGGGGCACAGATACGCAGTATTTT. Protein: CASSPRLAGGTDTQYF.

The chain has TRBV28 and TRBJ1-4, with TRBD1 matching 7 bases. The V and J ends lost 9 bases and 8 bases, in that order; junction bases with no gene match: 9. There are 13 residues in the CDR3. The V gene's germline CDR1 is MDHEN and CDR2 SYDVKM. The CDR3: CARRDSLEEKLFF. The CDR3, as DNA: TGTGCCAGGAGGGACAGCTTAGAGGAAAAACTGTTTTTT.

This clone was seen more than once but under ten times. This rearrangement joins TRBV12-5 to TRBJ1-4; tentative D call: TRBD1 (6 bases). Germline CDR1 reads LGHNT; CDR2 reads FRNRAP. Trimming removed 6 bases at V and 10 bases at J, with 18 bases between. The CDR3 contains 14 residues. CDR3 amino acids: CASGGTPHRGKLFF. As DNA, the CDR3 is TGTGCTAGTGGGGGGACACCCCACCGGGGAAAACTGTTTTTT.

The V and J genes are TRBV13 and TRBJ2-1; 9 bases are shared with TRBD1. The CDR3 extends over 12 amino acids. Germline assignment: CDR1 PRHDT and CDR2 FYEKMQ (reference sequence). With V trimmed by 0 bases and J by 14 bases, 2 bases remained unmatched. The CDR3 protein is CASSLGGTGKFF. CDR3 nucleotides: TGTGCCAGCAGCTTAGGCGGGACAGGGAAGTTCTTC.

The CDR3 spells CASSLVPRGTNTQYF. CDR3 in DNA: TGTGCCAGCAGCTTAGTCCCGCGGGGGACTAATACGCAGTATTTT. The chain combines TRBV7-2 with TRBJ2-3; 7 nucleotides agree with TRBD2. From germline, CDR1 is SGHTA and CDR2 FQGNSA. The trim removed 1 base at V and 7 bases at J, leaving 8 bases unmatched. This CDR3 has 15 amino acids.

The chain is built from TRBV6-5 and TRBJ2-4, with TRBD1 matching over 9 bases. This CDR3 region has 15 residues. V shed 6 bases, J shed 6 bases, and the junction held 9 bases outside the gene matches. Germline-derived CDR1 and CDR2 are MNHEY and SVGAGI. CDR3 sequence reads: CASRKAGQGINIQYF. In nucleotides, the CDR3 is TGTGCCAGCAGGAAAGCGGGACAGGGTATAAACATTCAGTACTTC.

The genes are TRBV9 and TRBJ2-3; 7 bases align to TRBD2. This CDR3 region has 14 residues. CDR1 and CDR2 (germline): SGDLS, YYNGEE. Germline trimming cut 0 bases from V and 5 bases from J; bases unmatched to any gene: 3. CDR3 sequence: CASSVVPSGDTQYF. For the CDR3, the DNA is TGTGCCAGCAGCGTAGTTCCTAGCGGAGATACGCAGTATTTT.

This clone was counted a single time. The V gene is TRBV18, the J gene TRBJ1-1; D uncertain. The CDR3 runs 13 residues. CDR1 is KGHSH, CDR2 LQKENI, per germline. Trimming took 4 bases from V and 8 from J, leaving 14 bases between them. CDR3 loop: CASSQSPLREAFF. The DNA for the CDR3 is TGTGCCAGCTCACAATCACCTCTGAGGGAAGCTTTCTTT.

The V call is TRBV9, the J call TRBJ1-2; D gene unclear. The germline CDR1 and CDR2 sequences are SGDLS and YYNGEE. Deletions cut 4 bases from V and 6 bases from J, with 13 bases between. The CDR3 consists of 13 residues. CDR3: CASSTPVVHGYTF. The CDR3 nucleotides are TGTGCCAGCAGCACCCCGGTCGTCCATGGCTACACCTTC.

The gene calls are TRBV21-1 and TRBJ1-1. TRBV21-1 is listed as a pseudogene. The CDR3 is 11 residues long. In DNA, the CDR3 is TGTGCCAGCAGCAATAGTCCCGAAGCTTTCTTT. Translated, it gives CASSNSPEAFF.

This rearrangement joins TRBV7-2 to TRBJ1-1; D ambiguous. Per the germline V gene, CDR1 is SGHTA and CDR2 is FQGNSA. V was pared by 4 bases and J by 1 base, with 10 bases between. The CDR3 spans 14 residues. As DNA, the CDR3 is TGTGCCAGCAGCTCCGGTGTGCGGAACACTGAAGCTTTCTTT. Its translation is CASSSGVRNTEAFF.

The chain carries TRBV12-3 or TRBV12-4 and TRBJ2-2; possible D gene TRBD1, 6 bases. Trimming removed 6 bases from V and 5 bases from J, with 10 bases in between. The CDR3 extends over 13 amino acids. The CDR3 DNA reads TGTGCCAGCAGACAGGGAGAGACCGGGGAGCTGTTTTTT. It yields the protein CASRQGETGELFF.

This chain links TRBV9 with TRBJ1-5; TRBD1 matches at 7 bases. Germline CDR1 is SGDLS and CDR2 is YYNGEE. This CDR3 region has 15 residues. V lost 4 bases, J lost 6 bases, and 10 bases stayed unmatched. The CDR3 DNA reads TGTGCCAGCAGCCCAGGCAGGCAGGGGGGTCAGCCCCAGCATTTT. Its protein product is CASSPGRQGGQPQHF. Looking up the rest from reference TRBV9 and TRBJ1-5 gives the full variable domain: DSGVTQTPKHLITATGQRVTLRCSPRSGDLSVYWYQQSLDQGLQFLIQYYNGEERAKGNILERFSAQQFPDLHSELNLSSLELGDSALYFCASSPGRQGGQPQHFGDGTRLSIL.

The rearrangement links TRBV5-4 to TRBJ2-5; TRBD2 matches 10 bases. This CDR3 contains 17 residues. CDR1 and CDR2 from the germline V gene are SGHNT and YYREEE (reference sequence). J gave up 0 bases and V 4 bases, and 9 bases lay outside the gene matches. CDR3: CASSPPASGGYQETQYF. The DNA for the CDR3 is TGTGCCAGCAGCCCCCCGGCTAGCGGGGGTTACCAAGAGACCCAGTACTTC.

CDR3 sequence (DNA): TGTGCCAGCAGGAAAACTAGCGGGGTCACCTACGAGCAGTACTTC. Translating it yields CASRKTSGVTYEQYF. The rearrangement joins TRBV3-1 (or the pseudogene TRBV3-2) to TRBJ2-7; 10 bases line up with TRBD2. The CDR3 is 15 amino acids. Per germline, CDR1 LGHDT and CDR2 YNNKEL (reference sequence). Losses at the gene ends were 6 bases for V and 2 bases for J; bases not matched to a gene: 7.

The CDR3 bases are TGTGCCAGCAGCGTACTTAGCGGGAGCCATGAGCAGTTCTTC. This encodes CASSVLSGSHEQFF. The chain is built from TRBV9 and TRBJ2-1, with 9 bases fitting TRBD2. The germline CDR1 and CDR2 sequences are SGDLS and YYNGEE. The V segment lost 1 base and the J segment 8 bases; nucleotides outside the gene matches: 4. The CDR3 sequence is 14 residues long.

Notes on this clone: Other DNA variants within this sample encode the same CDR3. This sequence joins TRBV5-1 and TRBJ1-1; 8 bases align to TRBD1. The CDR3 covers 14 residues. With 4 bases clipped from V and 5 bases from J, the junction kept 7 bases outside the gene matches. Germline CDR1 is SGHRS and CDR2 is YFSETQ. The CDR3 region is CASSLGQGETEAFF. CDR3 in DNA: TGCGCCAGCAGCCTAGGACAGGGAGAAACTGAAGCTTTCTTT.

The chain uses TRBV5-1 and TRBJ1-2; 8 nucleotides agree with TRBD1. The CDR3 extends over 15 amino acids. Germline V CDR1 and CDR2: SGHRS, YFSETQ. J lost 4 bases, V lost 1 base, and 6 bases had no gene match. CDR3 nucleotide sequence: TGCGCCAGCAGCTTGACCCGGACAGGGAGCTATGGCTACACCTTC. It yields the protein CASSLTRTGSYGYTF.

This clone was detected a few times. The chain recombines TRBV19 with TRBJ1-5; D not resolved. CDR3 length equals 15 residues. The germline gives CDR1 LNHDA, CDR2 SQIVND (reference sequence). V was trimmed by 4 bases and J by 0 bases, leaving 10 bases between them. The CDR3 sequence is CASSTEIYSNQPQHF. In DNA form, the CDR3 reads TGTGCCAGTAGTACCGAGATTTATAGCAATCAGCCCCAGCATTTT.

The chain has TRBV6-5 and TRBJ2-7; D gene unclear. V lost 5 bases to trimming and J lost 2 bases, with 10 bases between them. Germline V gene sequence: CDR1 MNHEY, CDR2 SVGAGI. The length of the CDR3 is 13 residues. CDR3 sequence reads: CASSTLTAYEQYF. In DNA form, the CDR3 reads TGTGCCAGCAGTACCCTAACAGCCTACGAGCAGTACTTC.

J is TRBJ2-6 and V is TRBV4-3; D might be TRBD2 (5 bases). CDR3 size: 16 residues. The germline V gene has CDR1 LGHNA and CDR2 YSLEER. V lost 4 bases and J lost 4, with 14 bases in between. In DNA, the CDR3 is TGCGCCAGCAGCCCCGCCTCGGGGTACGGGGCCAACGTCCTGACTTTC. Translated, it gives CASSPASGYGANVLTF.

The chain links TRBV6-2 or TRBV6-3 to TRBJ2-7; a weak D match, TRBD1 (6 bases). The CDR3 totals 16 residues. Germline CDR1 MNHEY, CDR2 SVGEGT. V lost 3 bases and J lost 0, with 15 bases in between. CDR3 bases: TGTGCCAGCAGTTATCCCCCAGGGGATATCTCCTACGAGCAGTACTTC. As protein: CASSYPPGDISYEQYF.

This rearrangement joins TRBV7-9 to TRBJ2-7, with 8 bases identical to TRBD1. CDR1 SEHNR and CDR2 FQNEAQ come from the germline V gene (reference sequence). V shed 5 bases and J 3 bases; nucleotides not matched to a gene: 6. This CDR3 is 14 amino acids long. The CDR3, as DNA: TGTGCCAGCAGCCAAACCGGGACAGGCTACGAGCAGTACTTC. Translating gives CASSQTGTGYEQYF. Full variable domain (outside the CDR3, taken from reference TRBV7-9 and TRBJ2-7): DTGVSQNPRHKITKRGQNVTFRCDPISEHNRLYWYRQTLGQGPEFLTYFQNEAQLEKSRLLSDRFSAERPKGSFSTLEIQRTEQGDSAMYLCASSQTGTGYEQYFGPGTRLTVT.